The sequence of this TCR beta chain was determined in a study of blood T cell repertoires in COVID-19. CDR1 SGHDT and CDR2 YYEEEE come from the germline V gene. With 3 bases removed from V and 2 bases from J, the gap between germline ends came to 17 bases. The CDR3 length is 16 residues. The table came from immunoSEQ multiplex PCR; TCRdb's copy has only in-frame clones and leaves some out. The sample shows about 160,000 clones, about 87% of them seen only once. The count of this clone is one. The sequence was collected from a woman in her seventies with COVID-19, enrolled during active disease. The source material was peripheral blood. This chain connects TRBV5-6 to TRBJ1-2; TRBD1 might be the D (6 bases). CDR3 loop: CASSSGYRVENYGYTF. The CDR3 DNA sequence: TGTGCCAGCAGCTCGGGCTACAGGGTGGAGAACTATGGCTACACCTTC.